Listed below are T cell receptor beta chains from one sample, sequenced in a study of T cells after yellow fever vaccination. TCRdb called the 5' RACE reads again in MiXCR, with one record for every CDR3 protein. The sample lists about 120,000 distinct CDR3 sequences, over 8% occurring once. The sample consisted of CD8+ T cells sorted from PBMCs, taken on the day of the yellow fever booster vaccination. The source of these receptors is a man aged 18 to 35 who received the YFV17D yellow fever vaccine. CDR3s include the opening cysteine and the closing phenylalanine or tryptophan. The D gene is left open where the match is weak. Clone size appears in some rows only: once, few, many, or a class for an expanded clone.

clone size,V gene,D gene,J gene,CDR3 length,CDR3 protein,CDR3 DNA
.,TRBV5-1,.,TRBJ1-2,15,CASSPSGRSNYGYTF,TGCGCCAGCAGCCCGTCGGGACGTTCTAACTATGGCTACACCTTC
many,TRBV12-3/TRBV12-4,TRBD1,TRBJ2-3,14,CASSLTGPPDTQYF,TGTGCCAGCAGTTTGACAGGGCCGCCAGATACGCAGTATTTT
few,TRBV4-3,.,TRBJ2-1,19,CASSQDPGTMFHSYNEQFF,TGCGCCAGCAGCCAAGATCCAGGGACAATGTTCCACTCCTACAATGAGCAGTTCTTC
.,TRBV10-1,.,TRBJ2-2,13,CASSELRTGELFF,TGCGCCAGCAGTGAATTACGGACCGGGGAGCTGTTTTTT
few,TRBV25-1,.,TRBJ1-2,14,CASSPRWENYGYTF,TGTGCCAGCAGTCCTAGATGGGAAAACTATGGCTACACCTTC
many,TRBV12-3/TRBV12-4,.,TRBJ2-3,16,CASSLRDGVFTDTQYF,TGTGCCAGCAGTTTGAGGGACGGGGTATTCACAGATACGCAGTATTTT
many,TRBV7-9,.,TRBJ2-7,13,CASSSGNRYEQYF,TGTGCCAGCAGCTCAGGGAACCGGTACGAGCAGTACTTC
.,TRBV7-9,TRBD1,TRBJ2-1,12,CASSSGTGGKVF,TGTGCCAGCAGCTCCGGGACAGGGGGTAAGGTCTTC
few,TRBV11-2,.,TRBJ2-2,15,CASRNKQAVPGELFF,TGTGCCAGCAGGAATAAACAGGCGGTACCCGGGGAGCTGTTTTTT
.,TRBV4-1,TRBD1,TRBJ1-1,14,CASSQDRGLSEAFF,TGCGCCAGCAGCCAAGACAGGGGGCTTAGTGAAGCTTTCTTT
.,TRBV2,TRBD1,TRBJ2-7,13,CASRRGQGVEQYF,TGTGCCAGCAGAAGAGGACAGGGCGTAGAGCAGTACTTC
many,TRBV11-2,.,TRBJ2-1,14,CASKGAGSYNEQFF,TGTGCCAGCAAAGGGGCAGGCTCCTACAATGAGCAGTTCTTC
few,TRBV25-1,.,TRBJ2-7,12,CASSGTDYEQYF,TGTGCCAGCAGTGGGACAGACTACGAGCAGTACTTC
.,TRBV7-8,TRBD1,TRBJ2-7,16,CASSRNEGARAYEQYF,TGTGCCAGCAGCCGTAACGAGGGGGCGAGGGCCTACGAGCAGTACTTC
.,TRBV15,.,TRBJ2-5,12,CATSRDTGTQYF,TGTGCCACCAGCAGAGATACGGGGACCCAGTACTTC
.,TRBV9,.,TRBJ2-5,14,CASSSYKGQETQYF,TGTGCCAGCAGCTCCTACAAGGGCCAAGAGACCCAGTACTTC
few,TRBV6-5,TRBD2,TRBJ2-3,19,CASSVTRLAGGVETDTQYF,TGTGCCAGCAGTGTAACAAGGCTAGCGGGGGGTGTAGAGACAGATACGCAGTATTTT
many,TRBV5-1,.,TRBJ2-1,14,CASSLLGFLDEQFF,TGCGCCAGCAGCTTGCTGGGATTCCTCGATGAGCAGTTCTTC